Listed below are T cell receptor beta chains from one sample, sequenced in a study of T-cell memory formation after mild COVID-19. TCRdb reprocessed the 5' RACE reads via MiXCR and lists one record per CDR3 protein. Here the sample spans about 350,000 distinct CDR3 sequences, roughly 13% being singletons. The sequencing sample was made of PBMCs or a T cell subset sorted from them (not recorded which). The receptors shown here come from a man between 18 and 35 years old who had mild COVID-19 (a few samples of this study predate the infection). Cell type and time point are not known. Both conserved end residues are part of each CDR3. A D gene is named only where the DNA matches it firmly. Size values are once, few and many counts, or a class for expanded clones, and some rows have none.

abundance: few
d_gene: TRBD2
len: 15
j_gene: TRBJ2-5
v_gene: TRBV20-1
CDR3aa: CSAEGAASGGETQYF
CDR3nt: TGCAGTGCAGAGGGGGCAGCTAGCGGGGGAGAGACCCAGTACTTC

abundance: few
d_gene: TRBD1
len: 18
j_gene: TRBJ1-4
v_gene: TRBV6-5
CDR3aa: CASSPRDRGLSTNEKLFF
CDR3nt: TGTGCCAGCAGCCCCCGGGACAGGGGGTTGTCGACTAATGAAAAACTGTTTTTT

abundance: few
d_gene: NA
len: 13
j_gene: TRBJ1-6
v_gene: TRBV5-1
CDR3aa: CASRTDGYSPLHF
CDR3nt: TGCGCCAGCAGAACGGACGGATATTCACCCCTCCACTTT

abundance: few
d_gene: NA
len: 15
j_gene: TRBJ1-2
v_gene: TRBV4-2
CDR3aa: CASSQDGGSFYGYTF
CDR3nt: TGTGCCAGCAGCCAAGATGGAGGGAGTTTCTATGGCTACACCTTC

abundance: many
d_gene: TRBD1
len: 17
j_gene: TRBJ2-2
v_gene: TRBV4-1
CDR3aa: CASSHPSGTGTTGELFF
CDR3nt: TGCGCCAGCAGCCATCCCTCGGGGACAGGCACGACCGGGGAGCTGTTTTTT

abundance: NA
d_gene: NA
len: 15
j_gene: TRBJ2-2
v_gene: TRBV5-1
CDR3aa: CATRDGGAYTGELFF
CDR3nt: TGCGCCACCCGCGACGGCGGGGCCTACACCGGGGAGCTGTTTTTT

abundance: NA
d_gene: NA
len: 14
j_gene: TRBJ2-7
v_gene: TRBV2
CDR3aa: CASRTGTLSYEQYF
CDR3nt: TGTGCCAGCAGAACCGGGACGTTGTCCTACGAGCAGTACTTC

abundance: NA
d_gene: TRBD1
len: 17
j_gene: TRBJ2-6
v_gene: TRBV4-3
CDR3aa: CASSQETGGSGANVLTF
CDR3nt: TGCGCCAGCAGCCAAGAGACAGGGGGCTCTGGGGCCAACGTCCTGACTTTC

abundance: NA
d_gene: TRBD2
len: 16
j_gene: TRBJ2-3
v_gene: TRBV14
CDR3aa: CASSQVSGGGTDTQYF
CDR3nt: TGTGCCAGCAGCCAAGTCAGCGGGGGAGGCACAGATACGCAGTATTTT

abundance: few
d_gene: NA
len: 13
j_gene: TRBJ2-5
v_gene: TRBV2
CDR3aa: CASGQGLQETQYF
CDR3nt: TGTGCCAGCGGGCAGGGGCTGCAAGAGACCCAGTACTTC

abundance: many
d_gene: TRBD1
len: 15
j_gene: TRBJ2-1
v_gene: TRBV20-1
CDR3aa: CSAAVAGGPYNEQFF
CDR3nt: TGCAGTGCAGCAGTTGCAGGGGGCCCTTACAATGAGCAGTTCTTC

abundance: NA
d_gene: NA
len: 12
j_gene: TRBJ1-1
v_gene: TRBV7-9
CDR3aa: CASTSGATEAFF
CDR3nt: TGTGCCAGCACCTCGGGGGCCACTGAAGCTTTCTTT

abundance: NA
d_gene: TRBD1
len: 14
j_gene: TRBJ2-5
v_gene: TRBV5-1
CDR3aa: CASSLEGAWETQYF
CDR3nt: TGCGCCAGCAGCTTGGAGGGGGCATGGGAGACCCAGTACTTC

abundance: many
d_gene: NA
len: 17
j_gene: TRBJ2-2
v_gene: TRBV28
CDR3aa: CASTELTGREVAGELFF
CDR3nt: TGTGCCAGCACCGAGCTCACGGGCAGGGAGGTTGCCGGGGAGCTGTTTTTT

abundance: many
d_gene: TRBD1
len: 13
j_gene: TRBJ1-2
v_gene: TRBV5-1
CDR3aa: CASSTGDRDGYTF
CDR3nt: TGCGCCAGCAGCACAGGGGACCGGGATGGCTACACCTTC

abundance: NA
d_gene: NA
len: 15
j_gene: TRBJ2-2
v_gene: TRBV7-9
CDR3aa: CASSKGQINTGELFF
CDR3nt: TGTGCCAGCAGCAAAGGACAGATTAACACCGGGGAGCTGTTTTTT

abundance: NA
d_gene: NA
len: 16
j_gene: TRBJ1-1
v_gene: TRBV7-2
CDR3aa: CASSPEPTRENTEAFF
CDR3nt: TGTGCCAGCAGCCCAGAACCAACAAGGGAGAACACTGAAGCTTTCTTT

abundance: many
d_gene: TRBD1
len: 15
j_gene: TRBJ1-2
v_gene: TRBV6-5
CDR3aa: CASTEGGTGVFGYTF
CDR3nt: TGTGCCAGCACCGAAGGGGGGACAGGGGTTTTCGGCTACACCTTC

abundance: few
d_gene: NA
len: 14
j_gene: TRBJ1-6
v_gene: TRBV5-1
CDR3aa: CASSLGSPSSPLHF
CDR3nt: TGCGCCAGCAGCTTAGGAAGTCCCAGTTCACCCCTCCACTTT

abundance: many
d_gene: NA
len: 13
j_gene: TRBJ1-1
v_gene: TRBV12-5
CDR3aa: CASGPRRYTEAFF
CDR3nt: TGTGCTAGTGGTCCCCGGAGGTACACTGAAGCTTTCTTT

abundance: NA
d_gene: TRBD1
len: 15
j_gene: TRBJ1-5
v_gene: TRBV20-1
CDR3aa: CSARATGTGNQPQHF
CDR3nt: TGCAGTGCTAGGGCTACCGGGACAGGCAATCAGCCCCAGCATTTT

abundance: NA
d_gene: NA
len: 13
j_gene: TRBJ1-4
v_gene: TRBV29-1
CDR3aa: CSVLLATNEKLFF
CDR3nt: TGCAGCGTCCTACTTGCAACTAATGAAAAACTGTTTTTT

abundance: NA
d_gene: NA
len: 14
j_gene: TRBJ1-5
v_gene: TRBV12-3/TRBV12-4
CDR3aa: CASSWEESNQPQHF
CDR3nt: TGTGCCAGCAGCTGGGAGGAGAGCAATCAGCCCCAGCATTTT

abundance: NA
d_gene: NA
len: 14
j_gene: TRBJ1-2
v_gene: TRBV12-3/TRBV12-4
CDR3aa: CASSGLAANYGYTF
CDR3nt: TGTGCCAGCAGTGGCTTGGCTGCTAACTATGGCTACACCTTC

abundance: NA
d_gene: TRBD1
len: 15
j_gene: TRBJ2-7
v_gene: TRBV9
CDR3aa: CASSARGRAGDEQYF
CDR3nt: TGTGCCAGCAGCGCGAGGGGGCGGGCAGGGGACGAGCAGTACTTC

abundance: many
d_gene: NA
len: 16
j_gene: TRBJ2-3
v_gene: TRBV5-1
CDR3aa: CASSLVRVDRTDTQYF
CDR3nt: TGCGCCAGCAGCTTGGTTCGGGTCGACCGCACAGATACGCAGTATTTT

abundance: few
d_gene: NA
len: 15
j_gene: TRBJ2-2
v_gene: TRBV5-1
CDR3aa: CASSLRASNTGELFF
CDR3nt: TGCGCCAGCAGCTTAAGGGCCTCGAACACCGGGGAGCTGTTTTTT

abundance: few
d_gene: NA
len: 15
j_gene: TRBJ2-2
v_gene: TRBV4-1
CDR3aa: CASSSGAANTGELFF
CDR3nt: TGCGCCAGCAGCTCAGGGGCAGCGAACACCGGGGAGCTGTTTTTT

abundance: once
d_gene: TRBD2
len: 18
j_gene: TRBJ2-5
v_gene: TRBV4-2
CDR3aa: CASSHGTSGGAAVETQYF
CDR3nt: TGTGCCAGCAGCCATGGGACTAGCGGGGGGGCGGCGGTGGAGACCCAGTACTTC

abundance: NA
d_gene: TRBD1
len: 16
j_gene: TRBJ2-6
v_gene: TRBV18
CDR3aa: CASSPGTGTGANVLTF
CDR3nt: TGTGCCAGCTCGCCCGGGACAGGTACTGGGGCCAACGTCCTGACTTTC

abundance: few
d_gene: NA
len: 13
j_gene: TRBJ2-3
v_gene: TRBV10-3
CDR3aa: CAINTGPTDTQYF
CDR3nt: TGTGCCATCAATACAGGACCCACAGATACGCAGTATTTT

abundance: NA
d_gene: NA
len: 14
j_gene: TRBJ1-6
v_gene: TRBV9
CDR3aa: CASSETAEPSPLHF
CDR3nt: TGTGCCAGCAGCGAGACCGCGGAACCTTCACCCCTCCACTTT

abundance: few
d_gene: TRBD2
len: 11
j_gene: TRBJ2-1
v_gene: TRBV29-1
CDR3aa: CVGTNLNEQFF
CDR3nt: TGCGTCGGGACTAACCTCAATGAGCAGTTCTTC

abundance: NA
d_gene: NA
len: 15
j_gene: TRBJ1-2
v_gene: TRBV14
CDR3aa: CASSQVSGSNYGYTF
CDR3nt: TGTGCCAGCAGCCAAGTTTCAGGGTCCAACTATGGCTACACCTTC

abundance: few
d_gene: NA
len: 14
j_gene: TRBJ2-2
v_gene: TRBV9
CDR3aa: CASSVGYGTGELFF
CDR3nt: TGTGCCAGCAGCGTAGGTTATGGCACCGGGGAGCTGTTTTTT

abundance: few
d_gene: TRBD2
len: 14
j_gene: TRBJ2-2
v_gene: TRBV6-5
CDR3aa: CASRPGGGTGELFF
CDR3nt: TGTGCCAGCAGACCGGGGGGTGGTACCGGGGAGCTGTTTTTT

abundance: few
d_gene: NA
len: 14
j_gene: TRBJ1-3
v_gene: TRBV12-3/TRBV12-4
CDR3aa: CASSLVPSGNTIYF
CDR3nt: TGTGCCAGCAGTTTAGTCCCCTCTGGAAACACCATATATTTT

abundance: NA
d_gene: TRBD2
len: 14
j_gene: TRBJ2-3
v_gene: TRBV12-3/TRBV12-4
CDR3aa: CATTRGGAEVTQYF
CDR3nt: TGTGCCACCACCCGGGGGGGGGCGGAGGTTACGCAGTATTTT

abundance: NA
d_gene: TRBD2
len: 19
j_gene: TRBJ2-5
v_gene: TRBV2
CDR3aa: CASSEALRLAGGHQETQYF
CDR3nt: TGTGCCAGCAGTGAAGCGCTCCGGCTAGCGGGGGGCCATCAAGAGACCCAGTACTTC

abundance: NA
d_gene: TRBD2
len: 17
j_gene: TRBJ2-2
v_gene: TRBV28
CDR3aa: CASTTGTSGGATGELFF
CDR3nt: TGTGCCAGCACCACCGGGACTAGCGGGGGGGCCACCGGGGAGCTGTTTTTT

abundance: NA
d_gene: NA
len: 15
j_gene: TRBJ2-1
v_gene: TRBV2
CDR3aa: CAAKGWPQVENEQFF
CDR3nt: TGTGCCGCGAAGGGCTGGCCGCAGGTTGAGAATGAGCAGTTCTTC

abundance: many
d_gene: TRBD1
len: 14
j_gene: TRBJ1-4
v_gene: TRBV7-9
CDR3aa: CASRPRQGQEKLFF
CDR3nt: TGTGCCAGCAGGCCTAGACAGGGCCAAGAAAAACTGTTTTTT

abundance: NA
d_gene: TRBD1
len: 15
j_gene: TRBJ2-3
v_gene: TRBV7-3
CDR3aa: CASSPTGFEADTQYF
CDR3nt: TGTGCCAGCAGCCCGACAGGGTTTGAGGCAGATACGCAGTATTTT

abundance: many
d_gene: TRBD1
len: 17
j_gene: TRBJ2-3
v_gene: TRBV20-1
CDR3aa: CSARDWTGAGGTDTQYF
CDR3nt: TGCAGTGCTAGAGATTGGACAGGGGCGGGTGGAACAGATACGCAGTATTTT

abundance: NA
d_gene: NA
len: 15
j_gene: TRBJ1-5
v_gene: TRBV19
CDR3aa: CASRPSDRSNQPQHF
CDR3nt: TGTGCCAGTAGACCCAGTGACAGAAGCAATCAGCCCCAGCATTTT

abundance: few
d_gene: TRBD1
len: 14
j_gene: TRBJ1-6
v_gene: TRBV6-5
CDR3aa: CASRNDRAGSPLHF
CDR3nt: TGTGCCAGCAGAAACGACAGGGCGGGTTCACCCCTCCACTTT

abundance: NA
d_gene: TRBD1
len: 13
j_gene: TRBJ2-5
v_gene: TRBV27
CDR3aa: CASSSSKTGIQYF
CDR3nt: TGTGCCAGCAGTTCTTCTAAGACAGGGATCCAGTACTTC

abundance: few
d_gene: TRBD2
len: 16
j_gene: TRBJ2-1
v_gene: TRBV15
CDR3aa: CATSRVFGGAHNEQFF
CDR3nt: TGTGCCACCAGCAGAGTCTTCGGGGGGGCCCACAATGAGCAGTTCTTC

abundance: NA
d_gene: NA
len: 15
j_gene: TRBJ2-6
v_gene: TRBV5-1
CDR3aa: CASSSRSTGANVLTF
CDR3nt: TGCGCCAGCAGTTCTCGAAGTACTGGGGCCAACGTCCTGACTTTC

abundance: few
d_gene: NA
len: 15
j_gene: TRBJ2-2
v_gene: TRBV5-6
CDR3aa: CASSFGGFKTGELFF
CDR3nt: TGTGCCAGCAGCTTCGGCGGGTTTAAGACCGGGGAGCTGTTTTTT

abundance: NA
d_gene: NA
len: 12
j_gene: TRBJ1-5
v_gene: TRBV29-1
CDR3aa: CSFADFHQPQHF
CDR3nt: TGCAGCTTTGCGGACTTCCATCAGCCCCAGCATTTT

abundance: many
d_gene: NA
len: 12
j_gene: TRBJ2-1
v_gene: TRBV5-1
CDR3aa: CASSFIGNEQFF
CDR3nt: TGCGCCAGCAGCTTTATCGGGAATGAGCAGTTCTTC

abundance: many
d_gene: NA
len: 15
j_gene: TRBJ2-2
v_gene: TRBV7-2
CDR3aa: CASSLAARGTGELFF
CDR3nt: TGTGCCAGCAGCTTAGCCGCCAGGGGCACCGGGGAGCTGTTTTTT

abundance: NA
d_gene: NA
len: 15
j_gene: TRBJ1-4
v_gene: TRBV5-1
CDR3aa: CASSPNGGTNEKLFF
CDR3nt: TGCGCCAGCAGCCCGAACGGGGGAACTAATGAAAAACTGTTTTTT

abundance: once
d_gene: TRBD1
len: 16
j_gene: TRBJ1-5
v_gene: TRBV20-1
CDR3aa: CSARDRDRAWDQPQHF
CDR3nt: TGCAGTGCTAGAGATCGGGACAGGGCTTGGGACCAGCCCCAGCATTTT